The 15 T cell receptor beta chains presented below share a single source sample, sequenced in a study of OX40 agonist ivuxolimab in advanced cancers. Sequenced by immunoSEQ multiplex PCR; TCRdb stores in-frame clones only, minus some. The table records about 87,000 clones, 80% to 90% of them present only once. The material sequenced was CD4+ or CD8+ T cells sorted from blood, taken in a trial of the OX40 agonist ivuxolimab. The receptor set was obtained from an adult with an advanced solid tumor such as melanoma, head and neck, liver or kidney cancer.

The chain links TRBV11-2 to TRBJ2-5, with TRBD2 identical over 12 bases. The CDR3 is 16 residues long. The ends lost 5 bases at V and 3 bases at J; junction bases unmatched: 7. CDR1 and CDR2 from the germline V gene are SGHAT and FQNNGV. The CDR3 region is CASSPRLAGEEETQYF. The DNA of the CDR3 is TGTGCCAGCAGCCCCAGACTAGCGGGGGAGGAAGAGACCCAGTACTTC.

The chain uses TRBV6-6 and TRBJ2-7, with 8 bases identical to TRBD2. The CDR3 is 13 residues long. The germline CDR1 and CDR2 sequences are MNHNY and SVGAGI (reference sequence). Trimming took 4 bases from V and 6 from J; bases not matched to a gene: 5. The CDR3 coding sequence is TGTGCCAGCAGTTTTATCGCGGGGGGCGAGCAGTACTTC. It is translated as CASSFIAGGEQYF.

The gene calls are TRBV9 and TRBJ1-4; perhaps TRBD1 as D (6 bases). V was cut by 2 bases and J by 3 bases, with 11 bases left in between. Germline assignment: CDR1 SGDLS and CDR2 YYNGEE. The CDR3 is 15 residues long. CDR3 coding DNA: TGTGCCAGCAGCGTCGATCCAGGGGCTAATGAAAAACTGTTTTTT. Its translation: CASSVDPGANEKLFF.

This clone was recorded only once. The chain couples TRBV15 to TRBJ2-1; 7 bases fit TRBD2. The V gene end was trimmed by 11 bases and the J gene end by 1 base; junction bases not matched to a gene: 11. The CDR3 spans 15 residues. The germline CDR1 and CDR2 sequences are LNHNV and YYDKDF (reference sequence). The chain's CDR3 is CAATVKRDSYNEQFF. CDR3 in DNA: TGTGCCGCCACAGTGAAGCGGGATTCCTACAATGAGCAGTTCTTC. Full variable domain (outside the CDR3, taken from reference TRBV15 and TRBJ2-1): DAMVIQNPRYQVTQFGKPVTLSCSQTLNHNVMYWYQQKSSQAPKLLFHYYDKDFNNEADTPDNFQSRRPNTSFCFLDIRSPGLGDTAMYLCAATVKRDSYNEQFFGPGTRLTVL.

The chain carries TRBV6-6 and TRBJ1-4; D might be TRBD1 (5 bases). The germline V gene encodes CDR1 MNHNY and CDR2 SVGAGI (reference sequence). V was shortened by 5 bases and J by 4 bases, with 11 bases between the two germline ends. CDR3 length: 14 amino acids. The CDR3 nucleotides are TGTGCCAGCAGTACCGGGGACGGTAATGAAAAACTGTTTTTT. It codes for CASSTGDGNEKLFF.

This clone was counted between two and nine times. This sequence joins TRBV7-2 and TRBJ2-1; 7 bases align to TRBD2. Germline V CDR1 and CDR2: SGHTA, FQGNSA. The V gene end was trimmed by 8 bases and the J gene end by 1 base; junction bases not matched to a gene: 8. CDR3 size: 15 residues. The CDR3 reads CASLWAGASYNEQFF. CDR3 sequence (DNA): TGTGCCAGCCTCTGGGCGGGAGCGTCCTACAATGAGCAGTTCTTC.

V gene TRBV27 combines with J gene TRBJ1-2; 8 bases line up with TRBD1. The CDR3 totals 13 residues. V lost 5 bases and J lost 7; bases outside the gene matches: 6. Germline lookup yields CDR1 MNHEY and CDR2 SMNVEV (reference sequence). The CDR3 loop is CASSVSGGSGYTF. The CDR3 nucleotides are TGTGCCAGCAGTGTCTCAGGGGGCTCTGGCTACACCTTC.

This chain links TRBV11-3 with TRBJ2-5; 15 bases are shared with TRBD2. The CDR3 extends over 17 amino acids. The V segment lost 5 bases and the J segment 5 bases; nucleotides outside the gene matches: 9. Germline CDR1 is SGHNT and CDR2 is YENEEA. DNA for the CDR3: TGTGCCAGCAGCACCTACTCCGGGACTAGCGGGGGGGAGACCCAGTACTTC. Translation: CASSTYSGTSGGETQYF.

A single count supports this clone. The chain carries TRBV5-6 and TRBJ2-2, with 8 bases identical to TRBD2. The junction had 6 bases not matched to a gene; V was cut back by 2 bases and J by 6 bases. CDR1 is SGHDT and CDR2 is YYEEEE in the germline V gene. The CDR3 is made up of 15 amino acids. The CDR3 region has the DNA TGTGCCAGCAGCTTTATTGCGGGGGGCCCCGGGGAGCTGTTTTTT. It is translated as CASSFIAGGPGELFF.

V gene TRBV7-2 combines with J gene TRBJ1-2; D is unresolved. Trimming removed 2 bases at V and 1 base at J, with 5 bases between. This CDR3 comprises 13 residues. Germline V gives CDR1 SGHTA, CDR2 FQGNSA. This CDR3 is CASSLYRNYGYTF. The CDR3 DNA reads TGTGCCAGCAGCTTATACCGTAACTATGGCTACACCTTC.

The chain uses TRBV7-8 and TRBJ2-7, with D perhaps matching TRBD1 (5 bases). The length of the CDR3 is 14 residues. Between the trimmed V and J ends, which lost 2 bases and 2 bases, there was a span of 10 bases. CDR1 SGHVS and CDR2 FQNEAQ come from the germline V gene. In nucleotides, the CDR3 is TGTGCCAGCAGCTTATCAGGGAACGCCTACGAGCAGTACTTC. Protein: CASSLSGNAYEQYF.

J is TRBJ2-3 and V is TRBV29-1; D might be TRBD1 (6 bases). V was pared by 4 bases and J by 2 bases, with 13 bases between. Germline V gives CDR1 SQVTM, CDR2 ANQGSEA. The length of the CDR3 is 14 residues. CDR3 sequence (DNA): TGCAGCGTTGGTCGGCAGGGGAACACAGATACGCAGTATTTT. Translated, it gives CSVGRQGNTDTQYF.

This chain connects TRBV9 to TRBJ2-3; D is perhaps TRBD2 (6 bases). Germline values: CDR1 SGDLS, CDR2 YYNGEE. Trimming took off 0 bases at V and 0 bases at J, with 11 bases between the two ends. There are 16 residues in the CDR3. The CDR3 nucleotides are TGTGCCAGCAGCGTAGCGGGCGGGGCTAGCACAGATACGCAGTATTTT. This translates into CASSVAGGASTDTQYF.

This chain links TRBV11-2 with TRBJ2-5; D is perhaps TRBD2 (6 bases). From germline, CDR1 is SGHAT and CDR2 FQNNGV. Between the trimmed V and J ends, which lost 7 bases and 7 bases, there was a span of 19 bases. There are 14 residues in the CDR3. The CDR3 protein is CASTTGLPPLTQYF. The CDR3, as DNA: TGTGCCAGCACGACCGGACTACCACCGTTGACCCAGTACTTC. The full variable domain, in which reference TRBV11-2 and TRBJ2-5 provide the parts outside the CDR3, is EAGVAQSPRYKIIEKRQSVAFWCNPISGHATLYWYQQILGQGPKLLIQFQNNGVVDDSQLPKDRFSAERLKGVDSTLKIQPAKLEDSAVYLCASTTGLPPLTQYFGPGTRLLVL.

This clone was counted a single time. The CDR3 coding sequence is TGTGCCAGTAGTCTGGAGGCGACCTACGAGCAGTACTTC. It yields the protein CASSLEATYEQYF. The chain couples TRBV19 to TRBJ2-5; D is perhaps TRBD2 (5 bases). The end of the DNA aligns better with TRBJ2-7, so the J call may be wrong. The CDR3 length is 13 residues. The germline CDR1 and CDR2 sequences are LNHDA and SQIVND (reference sequence).